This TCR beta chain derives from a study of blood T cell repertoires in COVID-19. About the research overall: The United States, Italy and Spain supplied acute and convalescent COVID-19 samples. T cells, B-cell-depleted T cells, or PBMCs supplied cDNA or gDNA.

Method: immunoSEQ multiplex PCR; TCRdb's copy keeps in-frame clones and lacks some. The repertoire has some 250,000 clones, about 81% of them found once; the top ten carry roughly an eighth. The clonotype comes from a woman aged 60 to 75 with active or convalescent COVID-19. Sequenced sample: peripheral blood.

The CDR3 coding sequence is TGCGCCAGCAGCCAAGCTCCTAGCGGGGGGGCTTGGGCCAACGTCCTGACTTTC. Amino acid sequence: CASSQAPSGGAWANVLTF. The genes are TRBV4-1 and TRBJ2-6; 12 nucleotides agree with TRBD2. The CDR3 contains 18 residues. Germline-derived CDR1 and CDR2 are MGHRA and YSYEKL. The V and J ends lost 1 base and 5 bases, in that order; junction bases with no gene match: 6.